The present entry profiles one T cell receptor (beta chain) with its context. Its antigen is unidentified. The data belong to a study of shared clonotypes between healthy human individuals. General study points: Against clonotypes common to all four donors, non-shared ones had lower generation probabilities. Few donors limited the genetic and exposure-history diversity represented.

Several immunoSEQ 96-well plates shared each subset's DNA, each plate a replicate. TCRdb's table, derived via immunoSEQ multiplex PCR, lists solely in-frame clones and lacks some. The sample has over a million clones, around three quarters seen once. Germline loops: CDR1 SGHDN, CDR2 FVKESK. Trimming took 4 bases from V and 2 from J; bases not matched to a gene: 6. The CDR3 extends over 15 amino acids. Division of CD4+ cells produced a CD45RA+ naive subset and a CD45RA-negative memory subset. Input material: memory CD4+ T cells from PBMCs. Regarding subset: CD45RA-negative fraction. The origin of this receptor is a man between 18 and 29 years old in good health. Some clones in this sample may be carry-over from other donors' samples. The chain is built from TRBV14 and TRBJ2-7; 9 bases align to TRBD2. This chain's CDR3 is CASSREREVTYEQYF. As DNA, the CDR3 is TGTGCCAGCAGCCGGGAGCGGGAGGTTACCTACGAGCAGTACTTC.